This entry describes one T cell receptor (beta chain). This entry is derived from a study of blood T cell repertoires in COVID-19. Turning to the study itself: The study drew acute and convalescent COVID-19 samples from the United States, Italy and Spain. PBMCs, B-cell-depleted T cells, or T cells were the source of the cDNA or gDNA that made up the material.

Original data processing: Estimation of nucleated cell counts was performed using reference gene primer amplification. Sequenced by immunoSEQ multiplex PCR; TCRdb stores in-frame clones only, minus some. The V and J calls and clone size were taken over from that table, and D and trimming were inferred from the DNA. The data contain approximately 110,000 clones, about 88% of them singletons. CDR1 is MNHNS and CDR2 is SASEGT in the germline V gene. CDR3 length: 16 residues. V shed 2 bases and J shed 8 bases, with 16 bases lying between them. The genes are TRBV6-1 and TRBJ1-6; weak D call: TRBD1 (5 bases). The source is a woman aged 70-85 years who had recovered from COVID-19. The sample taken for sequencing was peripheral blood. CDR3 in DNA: TGTGCCAGCAGTGAACTAGGGGCCCCCAGGGATTCACCCCTCCACTTT. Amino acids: CASSELGAPRDSPLHF.